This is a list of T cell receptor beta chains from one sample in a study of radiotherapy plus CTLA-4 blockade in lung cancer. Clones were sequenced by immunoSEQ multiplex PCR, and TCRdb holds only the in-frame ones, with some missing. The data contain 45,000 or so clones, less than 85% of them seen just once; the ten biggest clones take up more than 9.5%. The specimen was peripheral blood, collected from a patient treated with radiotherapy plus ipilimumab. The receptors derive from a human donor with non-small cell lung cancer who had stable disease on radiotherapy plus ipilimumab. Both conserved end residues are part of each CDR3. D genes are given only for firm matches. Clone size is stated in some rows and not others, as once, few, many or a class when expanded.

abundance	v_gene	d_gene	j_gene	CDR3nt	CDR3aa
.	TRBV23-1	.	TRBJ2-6	TGCGCCAGCGCGGGGAGGAGGGGTCCAGGACCGTCTGGGGCCAACGTCCTGACTTTC	CASAGRRGPGPSGANVLTF
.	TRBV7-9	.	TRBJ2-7	TGTGCCAGCAGCTTATTGATTAGGCGAGACAGCTCCTACGAGCAGTACTTC	CASSLLIRRDSSYEQYF
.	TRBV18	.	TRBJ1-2	TGTGCCAGCTCACCAGAAATACAGAACTATGGCTACACCTTC	CASSPEIQNYGYTF
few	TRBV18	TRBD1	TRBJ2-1	TGTGCCAGCTCATCTAGACAGGGAAACTACAATGAGCAGTTCTTC	CASSSRQGNYNEQFF
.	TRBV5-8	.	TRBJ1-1	TGTGCCAGCAGCTTTCCGGGACTCCGGCTCACTGAAGCTTTCTTT	CASSFPGLRLTEAFF
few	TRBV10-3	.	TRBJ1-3	TGTGCCACCCAGTTCGGTCCTTCTGGAAACACCATATATTTT	CATQFGPSGNTIYF
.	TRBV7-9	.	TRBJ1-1	TGTGCCAGCAGCTTCCCCCAGGGGTATGAAGCTTTCTTT	CASSFPQGYEAFF
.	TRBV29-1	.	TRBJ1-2	TGCAGCGCCCTGGAGTACAGGGCAATTGGCTACACCTTC	CSALEYRAIGYTF
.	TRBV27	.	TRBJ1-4	TGTGCCAGCAGTTTAAGCGTCCCGGGACGGAACGATCGGACTAATGAAAAACTGTTTTTT	CASSLSVPGRNDRTNEKLFF
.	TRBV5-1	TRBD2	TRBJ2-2	TGCGCCAGCAGCCTGACTAGCGGGGGGACCCGGAAGCTGTTTTTT	CASSLTSGGTRKLFF
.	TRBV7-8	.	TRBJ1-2	TGTGCCAGCAGCGGGGCCCAAAACTATGGCTACACCTTC	CASSGAQNYGYTF
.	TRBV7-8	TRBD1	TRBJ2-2	TGTGCCAGCAGTCTGAGGGGGCGCAGCACCGGGGAGCTGTTTTTT	CASSLRGRSTGELFF
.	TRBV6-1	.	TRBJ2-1	TGTGCCAGCAGGGGGACGCCTCTGGAGCAGTTCTTC	CASRGTPLEQFF
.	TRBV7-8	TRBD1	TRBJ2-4	TGTGCCAGCAGCAGAAGACAGGGAATAGGATCCAAAAACATTCAGTACTTC	CASSRRQGIGSKNIQYF
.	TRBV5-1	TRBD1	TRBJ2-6	TGCGCCAGCAGCCCCGAGAGGGACAGGGGCTCCTACTCTGGGGCCAACGTCCTGACTTTC	CASSPERDRGSYSGANVLTF
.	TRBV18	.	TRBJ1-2	TGTGCCAGCTCACCAGACAGGAGAGCTAACTATGGCTACACCTTC	CASSPDRRANYGYTF
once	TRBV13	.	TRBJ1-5	TGTGCCGGCAGCTTAGGCCGCCAGGGAAGTCAGCCCCAGCATTTT	CAGSLGRQGSQPQHF
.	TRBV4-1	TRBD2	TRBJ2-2	TGCGCCAGCAGCCAAGCGGGGCTAGCGGGGGTGGGGACCGGGGAGCTGTTTTTT	CASSQAGLAGVGTGELFF
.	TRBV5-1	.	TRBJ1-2	TGCGCCAGCAGCCAGAATAGGGGCTATGGCTACACCTTC	CASSQNRGYGYTF
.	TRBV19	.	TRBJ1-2	TGTGCCAGTAGTATACGGTCCTATGGCTACACCTTC	CASSIRSYGYTF
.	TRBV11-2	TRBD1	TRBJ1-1	TGTGCCAGCACACCGAACGGACAGGGTGGCGCTGAAGCTTTCTTT	CASTPNGQGGAEAFF
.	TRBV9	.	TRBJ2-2	TGTGCCAGCAGCGTTACAGGGACCGGGGAGCTGTTTTTT	CASSVTGTGELFF
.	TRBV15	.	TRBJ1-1	TGTGCCACCAGCAGCAGCTCAGACCTGATAGAGGGGACTGAAGCTTTCTTT	CATSSSSDLIEGTEAFF
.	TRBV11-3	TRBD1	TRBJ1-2	TGTGCCAGCAGCTTCTCCGGGACAGCTGGCTATGGCTACACCTTC	CASSFSGTAGYGYTF
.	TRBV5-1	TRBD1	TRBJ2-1	TGCGCCAGCAGCAGAACCGGGACAGGGGGCCTCAATGAGCAGTTCTTC	CASSRTGTGGLNEQFF
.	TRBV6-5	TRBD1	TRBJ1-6	TGTGCCAGCAGCGTCACAGGGGCCAATAATTCACCCCTCCACTTT	CASSVTGANNSPLHF
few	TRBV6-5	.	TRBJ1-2	TGTGCCAGCAGTTACCTGACAGGCTATGGCTACACCTTC	CASSYLTGYGYTF
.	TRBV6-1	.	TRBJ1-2	TGTGCCAGCAGACCTGAGGGGGGTCAGATTTATGGCTACACCTTC	CASRPEGGQIYGYTF
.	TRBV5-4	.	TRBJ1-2	TGTGCCAGCAGCTTGGACGCACGAGCTAACTATGGCTACACCTTC	CASSLDARANYGYTF
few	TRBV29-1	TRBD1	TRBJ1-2	TGCAGCGTTGAAGATCAGGGGGGCGGCTACACCTTC	CSVEDQGGGYTF
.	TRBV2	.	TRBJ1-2	TGTGCCAGCAGGGACGGTGCTTTAGGCTACACCTTC	CASRDGALGYTF
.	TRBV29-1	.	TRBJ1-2	TGCAGCGTTGAAGAGGGGGGGCGCGGTATAAATGGCTACACCTTC	CSVEEGGRGINGYTF
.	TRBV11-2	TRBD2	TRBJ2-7	TGTGCCAGCAGCTTTCGACTAGCCCCCTACGAGCAGTACTTC	CASSFRLAPYEQYF
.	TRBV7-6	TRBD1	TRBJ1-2	TGTGCCAGCGCACTATCCCCAGGGGGCAGTCACTATGGCTACACCTTC	CASALSPGGSHYGYTF
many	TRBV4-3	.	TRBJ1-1	TGCGCCAGCAGCCTCCTGCGGGGGGACACTGAAGCTTTCTTT	CASSLLRGDTEAFF
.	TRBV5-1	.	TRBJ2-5	TGCGCCAGCAGCTTAGGGGGGCAAGAGACCCAGTACTTC	CASSLGGQETQYF
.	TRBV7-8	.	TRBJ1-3	TGTGCCAGCAGCTTCACAGGGACTGGAAACACCATATATTTT	CASSFTGTGNTIYF
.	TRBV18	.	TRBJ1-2	TGTGCCAGCTCACGAGGGGAGGGGCCCTCTAACTATGGCTACACCTTC	CASSRGEGPSNYGYTF
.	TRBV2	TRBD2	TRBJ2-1	TGTGCCAGCAGTGAGCGGGTAGCGGGGGGGCGGCATGAGCAGTTCTTC	CASSERVAGGRHEQFF
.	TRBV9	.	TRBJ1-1	TGTGCCAGCAGCGTAGGAACAGGAACCCCCGTTTTGAGGACTGAAGCTTTCTTT	CASSVGTGTPVLRTEAFF
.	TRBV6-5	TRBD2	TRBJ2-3	TGTGCCAGCACCCGGGGGCGGGGGGGGGCCGATACGCAGTATTTT	CASTRGRGGADTQYF
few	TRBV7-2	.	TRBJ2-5	TGTGCCAGCAGCCTTCCCTCCGAGACCCAGTACTTC	CASSLPSETQYF
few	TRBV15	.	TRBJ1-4	TGTGCCACCAGCAGGGAAAATGAAAAACTGTTTTTT	CATSRENEKLFF
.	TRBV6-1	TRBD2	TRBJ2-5	TGTGCCAGCAGTGTGAGCATAGCGGGGGGGGCAGAGACCCAGTACTTC	CASSVSIAGGAETQYF
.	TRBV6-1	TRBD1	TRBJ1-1	TGTGCCAGCAGTATTAGGACAGGGTCGGACACTGAAGCTTTCTTT	CASSIRTGSDTEAFF
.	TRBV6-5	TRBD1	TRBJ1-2	TGTGCCAGCAGAACAACAACAGGGGGATATGGCTACACCTTC	CASRTTTGGYGYTF
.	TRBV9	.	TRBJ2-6	TGTGCCAGCAGCGCTAGGACAGGGGCCAACGTCCTGACTTTC	CASSARTGANVLTF
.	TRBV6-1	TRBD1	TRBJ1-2	TGTGCCAGCACCTTCGAGGGGACAGTCTCAGGCACCTTC	CASTFEGTVSGTF
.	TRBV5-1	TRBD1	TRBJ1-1	TGCGCCAGCAGCGAACAGGGGTCGGGGGCTTTCTTT	CASSEQGSGAFF
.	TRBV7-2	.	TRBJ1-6	TGTGCCAGCAGCTTAGAAGGGAGTGGGTCCTATAATTCACCCCTCCACTTT	CASSLEGSGSYNSPLHF
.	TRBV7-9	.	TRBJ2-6	TGTGCCAGCAGCCCCCCTGGGCTTGGGGCCAACGTCCTGACTTTC	CASSPPGLGANVLTF
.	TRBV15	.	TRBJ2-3	TGTGCCACCAGCAGGCGAGGGGCCCTTAGCACAGATACGCAGTATTTT	CATSRRGALSTDTQYF
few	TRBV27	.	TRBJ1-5	TGTGCCAGCAGTTTAGGTTCAGCTCGGAATCAGCCCCAGCATTTT	CASSLGSARNQPQHF
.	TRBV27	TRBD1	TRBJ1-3	TGTGCCAGCAGTTTATCGGGGACAGGGGGAAACACCATATATTTT	CASSLSGTGGNTIYF